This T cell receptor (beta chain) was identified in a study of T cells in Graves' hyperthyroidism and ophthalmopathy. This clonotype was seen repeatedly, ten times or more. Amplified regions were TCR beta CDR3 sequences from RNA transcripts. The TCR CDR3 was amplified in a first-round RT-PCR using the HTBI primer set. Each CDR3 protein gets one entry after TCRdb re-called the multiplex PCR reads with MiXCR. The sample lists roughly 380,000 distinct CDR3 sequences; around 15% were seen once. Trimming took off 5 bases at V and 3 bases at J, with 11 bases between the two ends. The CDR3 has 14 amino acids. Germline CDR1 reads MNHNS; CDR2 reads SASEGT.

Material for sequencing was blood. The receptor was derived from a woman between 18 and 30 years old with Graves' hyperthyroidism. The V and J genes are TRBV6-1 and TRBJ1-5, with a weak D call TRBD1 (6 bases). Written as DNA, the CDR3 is TGTGCCAGCAGTCTGGGGGGGCACAATCAGCCCCAGCATTTT. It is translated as CASSLGGHNQPQHF.